Sequencing of this TCR beta chain was carried out in a study of T-cell memory formation after mild COVID-19. TCRdb reprocessed the 5' RACE reads via MiXCR and lists one record per CDR3 protein. The data contain about 250,000 distinct CDR3 sequences, roughly 15% of them singletons. CDR3 length: 17 amino acids. V lost 3 bases and J lost 5, with 19 bases in between. Germline V gives CDR1 LNHDA, CDR2 SQIVND (reference sequence). V and J are TRBV19 and TRBJ2-2; a possible D gene is TRBD2 (5 bases). The sample consisted of PBMCs or a T cell subset sorted from them (not recorded which). The TCR originated in an adult woman who had mild COVID-19 (a few samples of this study predate the infection). Cell type and time point are not known. In DNA form, the CDR3 reads TGTGCCAGTAGTATCGTATTGAGGCTAGCAAGGACCGGGGAGCTGTTTTTT. As protein: CASSIVLRLARTGELFF.